This T cell receptor beta chain was sequenced in a study of T cell responses to AZD1222 COVID-19 vaccine. Sequencing was performed with immunoSEQ multiplex PCR; in TCRdb, only in-frame clones are kept and a portion is missing. This table has some 120,000 clones, 92% appearing once. V was clipped by 3 bases and J by 8 bases, with 22 bases between them. The CDR3 has 16 residues. CDR1 is DFQATT and CDR2 is SNEGSKA in the germline V gene (reference sequence). The sequenced sample was peripheral blood, obtained on day 0 of AZD1222 vaccination. This receptor was identified in an adult in good health. The chain employs TRBV20-1 and TRBJ1-4; maybe TRBD1 (5 bases). The CDR3 reads CSASGQGQGKGEKLFF. CDR3 nucleotide sequence: TGCAGTGCTAGTGGTCAGGGTCAAGGGAAAGGCGAAAAACTGTTTTTT.